The clone carrying this T cell receptor beta chain was counted a few times. The antigen is undetermined. The data were obtained in a study of T-cell memory formation after mild COVID-19. Study observations and caveats: A subset of responding clones appeared in pre-infection memory, suggesting cross-reactive memory joined.

TCR alpha and TCR beta cDNA libraries with sample barcodes and UMIs came from 5'RACE using constant-segment primers. TCRdb fed the 5' RACE reads into MiXCR, producing one record per CDR3 protein. The data show approximately 300,000 distinct CDR3 sequences, with around 19% seen just once and roughly 21% held by the top ten. The CDR3 totals 16 residues. Trimming shortened V by 4 bases and J by 4 bases, and 20 bases separated the two germline ends. Germline V gene sequence: CDR1 SGHDT, CDR2 YYEEEE. The chain employs TRBV5-6 and TRBJ2-5, with D perhaps matching TRBD1 (5 bases). This TCR came from a man younger than 35 who had mild COVID-19 (a few samples of this study predate the infection). Cell type and time point are not known. The sequencing input was PBMCs or a T cell subset sorted from them (not recorded which). The CDR3 loop is CASSRGHGSMRETQYF. The CDR3 nucleotides read TGTGCCAGCAGCAGAGGACACGGGTCGATGAGAGAGACCCAGTACTTC.